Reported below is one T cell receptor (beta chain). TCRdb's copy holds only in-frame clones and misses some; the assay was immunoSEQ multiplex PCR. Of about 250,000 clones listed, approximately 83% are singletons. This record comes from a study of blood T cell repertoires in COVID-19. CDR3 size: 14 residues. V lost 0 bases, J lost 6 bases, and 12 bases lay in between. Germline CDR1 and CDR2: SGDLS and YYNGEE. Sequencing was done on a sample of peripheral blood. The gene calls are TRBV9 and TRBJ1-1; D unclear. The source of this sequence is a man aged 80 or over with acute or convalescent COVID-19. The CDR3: CASSVVPGIAEAFF. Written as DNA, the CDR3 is TGTGCCAGCAGCGTAGTTCCAGGAATCGCTGAAGCTTTCTTT.